The 27 T cell receptor beta chains given below trace back to one sample, sequenced in a study of blood T cell dynamics during melanoma immunotherapy (dated by TCRdb to the early 2020s). This sample's time point label indicates: week 3, after first cycle of checkpoint inhibitor. Receptor libraries were prepared by the immunoSEQ multiplex PCR assay. TCRdb retrieved this table from immuneACCESS and kept in-frame rearrangements only. Not all clones are present; in checked studies, unresolved V genes account for under half, and no reason is known for the remainder. Counted in this sample were about 16,000 clones; approximately 88% of them appeared once. The ten most abundant clones make up about 7.8% of the sample. This specimen consisted of blood, obtained from a patient treated with checkpoint blockade. Receptor source: a human donor with melanoma.

This rearrangement joins TRBV28 to TRBJ2-2; 10 bases fit TRBD2. J was trimmed by 5 bases and V by 4 bases; bases with no gene match: 7. Germline V gene data show CDR1 as MDHEN and CDR2 as SYDVKM. The CDR3 length is 16 residues. CDR3 residues: CASSSASGSWTGELFF. Here the CDR3 DNA reads TGTGCCAGCAGTTCCGCTAGCGGGAGTTGGACCGGGGAGCTGTTTTTT.

The V gene is TRBV6-1, the J gene TRBJ1-5, with no clear D. The ends were cut back, 4 bases at V and 6 bases at J, with 7 bases in the middle. Germline assignment: CDR1 MNHNS and CDR2 SASEGT. CDR3 size: 12 residues. The CDR3 reads CASSGSGQPQHF. CDR3 coding DNA: TGTGCCAGCAGTGGATCGGGTCAGCCCCAGCATTTT.

The chain has TRBV6-1 and TRBJ1-5, with D possibly TRBD1 on 6 matching bases. Germline V gives CDR1 MNHNS, CDR2 SASEGT. The V gene lost 6 bases and the J gene lost 5 bases, with 14 bases spanning the gap. This CDR3 is 14 amino acids long. The CDR3 coding sequence is TGTGCCAGCAGCTTGGCAGGGGAGGATCAGCCCCAGCATTTT. Its translation: CASSLAGEDQPQHF.

V usage is TRBV4-2 and J usage is TRBJ1-2; tentative D call: TRBD1 (5 bases). The CDR3 consists of 15 residues. V lost 0 bases to trimming and J lost 5 bases, with 13 bases between them. Germline V gene lookup returns CDR1 LGHNA and CDR2 YNFKEQ. CDR3 coding DNA: TGTGCCAGCAGCCAAGACCCCGAGGGGCCATATGGCTACACCTTC. This codes for CASSQDPEGPYGYTF.

CDR3 loop: CASSPPGREGHEQFF. The CDR3 DNA follows: TGTGCCAGCAGCCCGCCGGGGCGGGAGGGCCATGAGCAGTTCTTC. The rearrangement joins TRBV7-9 to TRBJ2-1, with 9 nucleotides matching TRBD2. Germline-derived CDR1 and CDR2 are SEHNR and FQNEAQ (reference sequence). After removal of 5 bases from V and 8 bases from J, the junction contained 10 bases not matched to a gene. CDR3 length: 15 residues. Full variable domain (missing parts from reference TRBV7-9 and TRBJ2-1): DTGVSQNPRHKITKRGQNVTFRCDPISEHNRLYWYRQTLGQGPEFLTYFQNEAQLEKSRLLSDRFSAERPKGSFSTLEIQRTEQGDSAMYLCASSPPGREGHEQFFGPGTRLTVL.

This clone was observed a handful of times. The V call is TRBV2, the J call TRBJ2-7, with D possibly being TRBD1 or TRBD2 (5 bases each). Trimming stripped 7 bases from V and 0 bases from J, with 13 bases between. This CDR3 has 14 amino acids. Germline CDR1 and CDR2: SNHLY and FYNNEI. The CDR3 here is CASKWDRSSYEQYF. CDR3 in DNA: TGTGCCAGCAAATGGGACCGGAGCTCCTACGAGCAGTACTTC.

This sequence joins TRBV6-1 and TRBJ1-5; the D is unclear. V shed 5 bases and J shed 4 bases, with 9 bases lying between them. The length of the CDR3 is 13 residues. Germline V lookup: CDR1 MNHNS, CDR2 SASEGT. CDR3 protein: CASSSILNQPQHF. DNA for the CDR3: TGTGCCAGCAGTTCGATATTAAATCAGCCCCAGCATTTT.

This chain joins TRBV19 and TRBJ2-1, with TRBD2 matching over 9 bases. This CDR3 comprises 15 residues. Losses at the gene ends were 5 bases for V and 8 bases for J; bases not matched to a gene: 10. The germline CDR1 and CDR2 sequences are LNHDA and SQIVND (reference sequence). The CDR3 spells CASSFQTSGLDEQFF. The CDR3 bases are TGTGCCAGTAGTTTTCAAACTAGCGGGTTAGATGAGCAGTTCTTC.

The rearrangement links TRBV28 to TRBJ1-2, with D perhaps matching TRBD1 (5 bases). With 6 bases removed from V and 2 bases from J, the gap between germline ends came to 16 bases. The CDR3 has 15 residues. In germline, CDR1 is MDHEN, CDR2 SYDVKM. The CDR3 bases are TGTGCCAGCAGCCGGGGGAGCGGACTGAACTATGGCTACACCTTC. It encodes CASSRGSGLNYGYTF.

This sequence joins TRBV19 and TRBJ2-3; D gene ambiguous. Germline CDR1 and CDR2: LNHDA and SQIVND (reference sequence). This CDR3 region has 16 residues. With 6 bases removed from V and 3 bases from J, the gap between germline ends came to 19 bases. This chain's CDR3 is CASSPNPRLTTDTQYF. CDR3 in DNA: TGTGCCAGTAGCCCTAACCCGCGACTGACAACAGATACGCAGTATTTT.

The CDR3 DNA follows: TGTGCCAGCAGTTTTATAGGGGACGCCAAAAACATTCAGTACTTC. Protein: CASSFIGDAKNIQYF. This chain joins TRBV28 and TRBJ2-4; D may match TRBD1 or TRBD2 (5 bases each). Germline V gene data show CDR1 as MDHEN and CDR2 as SYDVKM. This CDR3 spans 15 amino acids. V lost 3 bases and J 1 base, leaving 10 bases between the germline ends.

This clone qualifies as large. The chain has TRBV5-1 and TRBJ1-1; D not resolved. Trimming shortened V by 4 bases and J by 0 bases, and 13 bases separated the two germline ends. Looked up from germline, CDR1 is SGHRS and CDR2 is YFSETQ. The CDR3 spans 15 residues. The CDR3 sequence: CASSTEGGMNTEAFF. CDR3 nucleotide sequence: TGCGCCAGCAGCACGGAGGGAGGAATGAACACTGAAGCTTTCTTT.

The chain links TRBV18 to TRBJ1-5; no firm D call. CDR3 size: 13 residues. V was shortened by 2 bases and J by 0 bases, with 2 bases between the two germline ends. Germline CDR1 reads KGHSH; CDR2 reads LQKENI. Here the CDR3 reads CASSPGSNQPQHF. The DNA of the CDR3 is TGTGCCAGCTCACCAGGTAGCAATCAGCCCCAGCATTTT.

Of note for this clone: Germline is not matched at one junction end, which may reflect a read error. V and J are TRBV6-1 and TRBJ1-2; TRBD1 is a possible D gene (5 bases). CDR1 and CDR2 (germline): MNHNS, SASEGT. This CDR3 region has 13 residues. The CDR3 nucleotides are TGTGCCAGCAGTGAAGTAAGGCAGGGCCCCGTTTCGTTC. It codes for CASSEVRQGPVSF.

This chain joins TRBV10-3 and TRBJ2-7, with 7 bases that match TRBD1. CDR1 ENHRY and CDR2 SYGVKD come from the germline V gene. CDR3 size: 13 residues. V lost 6 bases and J lost 3; bases outside the gene matches: 5. CDR3 region: CAIRLGQNYEQYF. The CDR3 DNA is TGTGCCATCAGATTGGGACAGAACTACGAGCAGTACTTC.

The V and J genes are TRBV19 and TRBJ2-1, with D possibly TRBD1 on 7 matching bases. The CDR3 runs to 15 residues. V lost 4 bases, J lost 12 bases, and 22 bases lay in between. Germline CDR1 reads LNHDA; CDR2 reads SQIVND (reference sequence). The CDR3 loop is CASSTSGQLGGWQFF. CDR3 in DNA: TGTGCCAGTAGTACCTCGGGACAGCTCGGGGGTTGGCAGTTCTTC.

The rearrangement links TRBV5-1 to TRBJ2-1; unclear D gene. The CDR3 length is 12 residues. From germline, CDR1 is SGHRS and CDR2 YFSETQ. Trimming removed 0 bases from V and 8 bases from J, with 6 bases in between. The CDR3 loop reads CASSLDEDEQFF. CDR3 DNA sequence: TGCGCCAGCAGCTTGGACGAGGATGAGCAGTTCTTC.

The J gene is TRBJ2-3, the V gene TRBV10-1, with 10 nucleotides matching TRBD2. Germline loops: CDR1 WNHNN, CDR2 SYGVQD (reference sequence). V lost 3 bases, J lost 7 bases, and 4 bases stayed unmatched. The CDR3 spans 14 residues. CDR3 bases: TGCGCCAGCAGTGAAGCGGGAGGGCCAAATACGCAGTATTTT. Its protein is CASSEAGGPNTQYF.

The chain links TRBV7-2 to TRBJ2-7; TRBD2 aligns across 10 bases. After removal of 2 bases from V and 4 bases from J, the junction contained 5 bases not matched to a gene. Germline V gene lookup returns CDR1 SGHTA and CDR2 FQGNSA. This CDR3 spans 15 amino acids. CDR3 loop: CASSLLAGVSYEQYF. CDR3 sequence (DNA): TGTGCCAGCAGCTTACTAGCGGGAGTTTCGTACGAGCAGTACTTC.

The chain combines TRBV9 with TRBJ1-3; TRBD1 aligns across 7 bases. Looked up from germline, CDR1 is SGDLS and CDR2 is YYNGEE. Trimming at V came to 0 bases and at J to 0 bases, leaving 6 bases not matched to a gene. The CDR3 has 17 amino acids. DNA for the CDR3: TGTGCCAGCAGCGTAGCCCCGACAGGGTCCTCTGGAAACACCATATATTTT. It specifies CASSVAPTGSSGNTIYF.

The CDR3 here is CASSRRTSGTGELFF. The CDR3 DNA reads as TGTGCCAGCAGCAGAAGGACTAGCGGGACCGGGGAGCTGTTTTTT. The chain employs TRBV9 and TRBJ2-2, with TRBD2 matching 11 bases. V was pared by 4 bases and J by 5 bases, with 4 bases of the junction left unmatched. The CDR3 contains 15 residues. CDR1 and CDR2 from the germline V gene are SGDLS and YYNGEE.

This clone was detected a few times. This chain joins TRBV28 and TRBJ1-2, with a tentative D call TRBD1 (5 bases). This CDR3 region has 15 residues. V gave up 4 bases and J gave up 5 bases, with 17 bases separating them. Looked up from germline, CDR1 is MDHEN and CDR2 is SYDVKM. The DNA of the CDR3 is TGTGCCAGCAGTTACCCTCACAGGACGGAATATGGCTACACCTTC. Protein product: CASSYPHRTEYGYTF.

This chain joins TRBV7-3 and TRBJ2-7; D is unresolved. CDR3 length equals 11 residues. Trimming left V 5 bases short and J 5 bases short, with 7 bases between. Germline lookup yields CDR1 SGHTA and CDR2 FQGTGA. The CDR3 bases are TGTGCCAGCAGCCCCGCCGACGAGCAGTACTTC. Its translation: CASSPADEQYF.

The V call is TRBV7-1, the J call TRBJ1-1; D unclear. TRBV7-1 belongs to the ORF category, with a function that is uncertain. Trimming took off 4 bases at V and 1 base at J, with 7 bases between the two ends. CDR3 size: 13 residues. Written as DNA, the CDR3 is TGTGCCAGCAGCTTAACCACGAACACTGAAGCTTTCTTT. As protein: CASSLTTNTEAFF.

The rearrangement joins TRBV27 to TRBJ2-5, with 7 bases fitting TRBD1. V trimming: 8 bases; J trimming: 2 bases; junction bases outside the gene matches: 8. The length of the CDR3 is 14 residues. In germline, CDR1 is MNHEY, CDR2 SMNVEV (reference sequence). The CDR3 spells CASYPQGQQETQYF. DNA of the CDR3: TGTGCCAGCTACCCCCAGGGACAGCAAGAGACCCAGTACTTC.

The chain employs TRBV25-1 and TRBJ2-7; D might be TRBD1 or TRBD2, each matching 5 bases. Per the germline V gene, CDR1 is MGHDK and CDR2 is SYGVNS. V lost 0 bases and J 6 bases, leaving 15 bases between the germline ends. The CDR3 is 15 residues long. CDR3 sequence: CASSEYAGLRGEQYF. CDR3 sequence (DNA): TGTGCCAGCAGTGAATACGCAGGGCTGAGGGGCGAGCAGTACTTC.

The chain is built from TRBV6-5 and TRBJ2-5; 10 positions agree with TRBD2. The J call may be mistaken, given a closer DNA end match to TRBJ2-7. This CDR3 is built from 15 residues. The V gene's germline CDR1 is MNHEY and CDR2 SVGAGI. In DNA, the CDR3 is TGTGCCAGCAGTCTAGCGGGGGACAGCTCCTACGAGCAGTACTTC. The encoded protein is CASSLAGDSSYEQYF.